A single sample gave rise to the 17 T cell receptor beta chains below, sequenced in a study of spatial heterogeneity in lung cancer. TCRdb re-called the 5' RACE reads through MiXCR, storing one row per CDR3 protein. The table records approximately 40,000 distinct CDR3 sequences, around 7% of them present only once. The time point is: sample taken at primary tumor resection. Specimen: PBMCs, collected at surgery. Source of these receptors: a female donor with early-stage non-small cell lung cancer.

This chain links TRBV6-2 or TRBV6-3 with TRBJ1-1, with D hard to call. Germline V gene sequence: CDR1 MNHEY, CDR2 SVGEGT. The germline V and J ends were trimmed by 7 bases and 4 bases, with 19 bases remaining between them. CDR3 size: 15 residues. Here the CDR3 DNA reads TGTGCCAGCATTGGGCCCCCTTCCCGGGGCACTGAAGCTTTCTTT. The encoded protein is CASIGPPSRGTEAFF.

This clonotype was seen many times. The rearrangement joins TRBV5-1 to TRBJ2-5; tentatively, D is TRBD2 (5 bases). Germline CDR1 SGHRS, CDR2 YFSETQ. V was cut by 2 bases and J by 5 bases, with 13 bases left in between. The CDR3 loop spans 14 amino acids. In DNA, the CDR3 is TGCGCCAGCAGCTTTGGGAGCGGAGTTGAGACCCAGTACTTC. This sequence encodes CASSFGSGVETQYF.

In this sample, this clonotype turned up many times. The chain uses TRBV29-1 and TRBJ2-5, with 7 nucleotides matching TRBD1. With V trimmed by 4 bases and J by 4 bases, 3 bases remained unmatched. This CDR3 is 12 amino acids long. Germline CDR1 is SQVTM and CDR2 is ANQGSEA. The DNA for the CDR3 is TGCAGCGTTGCGCGGACAGGAGAGACCCAGTACTTC. Its protein is CSVARTGETQYF.

This clonotype was detected many times. This chain uses TRBV7-2 with TRBJ2-3, with 13 bases that match TRBD2. Germline CDR1 is SGHTA and CDR2 is FQGNSA. This CDR3 region has 17 residues. Trimming cost V 5 bases and J 5 bases; bases outside gene matches: 10. The CDR3 sequence: CASSRRLAGGGGDTQYF. In nucleotides, the CDR3 is TGTGCCAGCAGCCGTCGACTAGCGGGGGGTGGAGGAGATACGCAGTATTTT.

The chain links TRBV12-3 or TRBV12-4 to TRBJ2-7; 10 nucleotides line up with TRBD2. The V and J ends lost 5 bases and 3 bases, in that order; junction bases with no gene match: 4. This CDR3 has 14 amino acids. In nucleotides, the CDR3 is TGTGCCAGCAGTCCCTGGACTAGCGGCTACGAGCAGTACTTC. Translated: CASSPWTSGYEQYF.

In its sample, this clonotype was seen a few times. CDR3 coding DNA: TGTGCCAGCAGTGTCGGGCTGGAATCACCCCTCCACTTT. Protein sequence: CASSVGLESPLHF. The chain links TRBV7-8 to TRBJ1-6, with unresolved D. Germline-derived CDR1 and CDR2 are SGHVS and FQNEAQ. V shed 6 bases and J shed 10 bases, with 13 bases lying between them. The CDR3 sequence is 13 residues long.

The V gene is TRBV5-1, the J gene TRBJ2-7, with 7 positions matching TRBD1. The CDR3 loop spans 14 amino acids. CDR1 SGHRS and CDR2 YFSETQ come from the germline V gene. Trimming at V came to 3 bases and at J to 5 bases, leaving 8 bases not matched to a gene. The CDR3: CASSWTGGSHEQYF. CDR3 coding DNA: TGCGCCAGCAGCTGGACAGGAGGATCCCACGAGCAGTACTTC.

The chain carries TRBV20-1 and TRBJ2-1; D not resolved. CDR3 size: 12 residues. The V gene lost 7 bases and the J gene lost 10 bases, with 17 bases spanning the gap. Germline-derived CDR1 and CDR2 are DFQATT and SNEGSKA (reference sequence). The chain's CDR3 is CSGSDPGREQFF. The CDR3 nucleotides read TGCAGTGGGTCGGACCCAGGCAGGGAGCAGTTCTTC.

This clonotype was recorded many times. The chain recombines TRBV10-1 with TRBJ2-2; 7 bases line up with TRBD2. Trimming removed 6 bases from V and 1 base from J; junction bases left unmatched: 2. The CDR3 runs to 14 residues. Germline V gene data show CDR1 as WNHNN and CDR2 as SYGVQD (reference sequence). CDR3 sequence: CASRPGGNTGELFF. The DNA for the CDR3 is TGCGCCAGCAGGCCGGGAGGGAACACCGGGGAGCTGTTTTTT.

This clonotype has a count of ten or more. The V call is TRBV7-9, the J call TRBJ1-6; D gene ambiguous. The CDR3 spans 11 residues. V shed 3 bases and J shed 7 bases, with 1 base lying between them. Germline loops: CDR1 SEHNR, CDR2 FQNEAQ (reference sequence). CDR3 sequence (DNA): TGTGCCAGCAGCTTGAATTCACCCCTCCACTTT. Translated: CASSLNSPLHF.

This chain joins TRBV12-3 or TRBV12-4 and TRBJ2-7, with 14 bases identical to TRBD2. V gave up 4 bases and J gave up 0 bases; unmatched junction bases: 8. The CDR3 has 18 amino acids. CDR3 sequence (DNA): TGTGCCAGCAGTTCGGGACTAGCGGGGGAAATTAGCTCCTACGAGCAGTACTTC. The encoded protein is CASSSGLAGEISSYEQYF.

The sample holds many counts of this clonotype. V usage is TRBV6-6 and J usage is TRBJ1-2; 8 bases align to TRBD1. Trimming removed 6 bases from V and 6 bases from J; junction bases left unmatched: 6. The CDR3 is 13 residues long. The germline V gene encodes CDR1 MNHNY and CDR2 SVGAGI (reference sequence). The CDR3 sequence: CASRTGTGHGYTF. CDR3 in DNA: TGTGCCAGCAGAACCGGGACAGGTCATGGCTACACCTTC.

This clonotype was observed at least ten times. The chain employs TRBV7-9 and TRBJ2-1; D is unresolved. Trimming shortened V by 10 bases and J by 8 bases, and 12 bases separated the two germline ends. Germline-derived CDR1 and CDR2 are SEHNR and FQNEAQ (reference sequence). This CDR3 is 11 amino acids long. The CDR3 DNA follows: TGTGCCACCCCGGTGTGGGATGAGCAGTTCTTC. It is translated as CATPVWDEQFF.

This clonotype was found many times. CDR3: CASSSGQQWGTQYF. CDR3 nucleotide sequence: TGTGCCAGCAGCTCGGGACAGCAGTGGGGGACCCAGTACTTC. The chain recombines TRBV7-3 with TRBJ2-5, with 7 bases that match TRBD1. Germline values: CDR1 SGHTA, CDR2 FQGTGA. Trimming took 4 bases from V and 7 from J; bases not matched to a gene: 9. CDR3 size: 14 residues.

This clonotype was counted many times. The CDR3 DNA follows: TGCGCCAGCAGCCATGGGGCAGGGGTATTGGAAAAACTGTTTTTT. It is translated as CASSHGAGVLEKLFF. The chain uses TRBV4-3 and TRBJ1-4; TRBD1 is a possible D gene (6 bases). In germline, CDR1 is LGHNA, CDR2 YSLEER. There are 15 residues in the CDR3. V lost 3 bases to trimming and J lost 8 bases, with 16 bases between them.

This clonotype was seen at least ten times. The rearrangement joins TRBV5-1 to TRBJ1-6, with a possible D match to TRBD1 (5 bases). The V and J ends lost 4 bases and 4 bases respectively, with 12 bases between them. This CDR3 is 15 amino acids long. Germline V gene lookup returns CDR1 SGHRS and CDR2 YFSETQ. This CDR3 reads CASSREGSYNSPLHF. DNA for the CDR3: TGCGCCAGCAGCAGAGAGGGGTCTTATAATTCACCCCTCCACTTT.

The chain employs TRBV5-1 and TRBJ1-6; TRBD1 matches 9 bases. J was trimmed by 7 bases and V by 4 bases; bases with no gene match: 9. The germline CDR1 and CDR2 sequences are SGHRS and YFSETQ. The CDR3 totals 16 residues. CDR3 loop: CASSPDRGSKNSPLHF. Here the CDR3 DNA reads TGCGCCAGCAGCCCAGACAGGGGGTCGAAAAATTCACCCCTCCACTTT. Full variable domain (remainder filled in from reference TRBV5-1 and TRBJ1-6): KAGVTQTPRYLIKTRGQQVTLSCSPISGHRSVSWYQQTPGQGLQFLFEYFSETQRNKGNFPGRFSGRQFSNSRSEMNVSTLELGDSALYLCASSPDRGSKNSPLHFGNGTRLTVT.